The next 19 T cell receptor beta chains were all read from a single sample in a study of blood T cell repertoires in COVID-19. This table comes from immunoSEQ multiplex PCR, and its TCRdb copy is limited to in-frame clones, with some not included. Of just over 75,000 clones in the sample, around nine tenths were seen once. The sample consisted of peripheral blood. The receptors originated from a woman older than 75 with active or convalescent COVID-19.

This clone was counted once. The V and J genes are TRBV7-9 and TRBJ2-1, with D maybe TRBD2 (6 bases). This CDR3 has 16 amino acids. The V and J ends lost 5 bases and 9 bases respectively, with 23 bases between them. In germline, CDR1 is SEHNR, CDR2 FQNEAQ (reference sequence). This CDR3 reads CASSPTRRAALGEQFF. The CDR3 nucleotides are TGTGCCAGCAGCCCTACGAGGAGGGCAGCATTGGGTGAGCAGTTCTTC.

This chain uses TRBV6-5 with TRBJ2-3; 7 positions agree with TRBD2. The CDR3 is made up of 14 amino acids. Losses at the gene ends were 4 bases for V and 2 bases for J; bases not matched to a gene: 3. Germline V gene data show CDR1 as MNHEY and CDR2 as SVGAGI. The CDR3 region is CASSSRDYTDTQYF. As DNA, the CDR3 is TGTGCCAGCAGTTCCCGGGACTACACAGATACGCAGTATTTT.

The chain couples TRBV7-3 to TRBJ2-2; D not resolved. CDR3 length: 14 amino acids. Looked up from germline, CDR1 is SGHTA and CDR2 is FQGTGA. V was trimmed by 1 base and J by 3 bases, leaving 6 bases between them. The CDR3 coding sequence is TGTGCCAGCAGCTTAAGCCGGGACACCGGGGAGCTGTTTTTT. Protein product: CASSLSRDTGELFF.

CDR3 sequence: CASSLRTSENSGQYF. The CDR3 DNA reads as TGTGCCAGCAGCTTGAGAACTAGCGAGAATTCGGGGCAGTACTTC. This sequence joins TRBV7-2 and TRBJ2-7, with 7 bases identical to TRBD2. The CDR3 consists of 15 residues. Germline V gene sequence: CDR1 SGHTA, CDR2 FQGNSA. After removal of 3 bases from V and 9 bases from J, the junction contained 14 bases not matched to a gene.

V is TRBV5-1 and J is TRBJ2-6; the match to TRBD1 covers 7 bases. Per the germline V gene, CDR1 is SGHRS and CDR2 is YFSETQ. Trimming at V came to 4 bases and at J to 2 bases, leaving 9 bases not matched to a gene. The CDR3 extends over 17 amino acids. This chain's CDR3 is CASSLTGLNAGANVLTF. The CDR3 nucleotides are TGCGCCAGCAGCCTGACAGGGTTGAATGCTGGGGCCAACGTCCTGACTTTC.

The chain couples TRBV2 to TRBJ1-2, with D uncertain. V lost 3 bases, J lost 4 bases, and 12 bases lay in between. CDR1 is SNHLY and CDR2 is FYNNEI in the germline V gene. The CDR3 runs 14 residues. CDR3 coding DNA: TGTGCCAGCAGTGAGAGGGCAGCGTCCTATGGCTACACCTTC. Translating gives CASSERAASYGYTF.

The chain recombines TRBV5-1 with TRBJ2-7; 8 bases fit TRBD1. The V gene end was trimmed by 1 base and the J gene end by 0 bases; junction bases not matched to a gene: 15. The CDR3 loop spans 19 amino acids. Germline V gene data show CDR1 as SGHRS and CDR2 as YFSETQ. Written as DNA, the CDR3 is TGCGCCAGCAGCTTGTGGGGGACGGACAGGGCGGGGAGCTCCTACGAGCAGTACTTC. Residues: CASSLWGTDRAGSSYEQYF.

This clone was detected only a few times. The chain is built from TRBV7-2 and TRBJ2-7; 10 bases line up with TRBD1. After removal of 3 bases from V and 4 bases from J, the junction contained 3 bases not matched to a gene. Germline V CDR1 and CDR2: SGHTA, FQGNSA. The CDR3 is 14 residues long. The CDR3 DNA sequence: TGTGCCAGCAGCTTTGGACAGGGGGTATACGAGCAGTACTTC. Translating it yields CASSFGQGVYEQYF. Using reference TRBV7-2 and TRBJ2-7 for the parts outside the CDR3, the full variable domain is GAGVSQSPSNKVTEKGKDVELRCDPISGHTALYWYRQSLGQGLEFLIYFQGNSAPDKSGLPSDRFSAERTGGSVSTLTIQRTQQEDSAVYLCASSFGQGVYEQYFGPGTRLTVT.

The V call is TRBV7-9, the J call TRBJ2-7; 8 positions agree with TRBD2. The junction had 12 bases not matched to a gene; V was cut back by 1 base and J by 4 bases. Germline V gene data show CDR1 as SEHNR and CDR2 as FQNEAQ (reference sequence). CDR3 length: 17 amino acids. The CDR3 protein is CASSLGPPRGRWYEQYF. In DNA form, the CDR3 reads TGTGCCAGCAGCTTAGGACCTCCTCGCGGGAGGTGGTACGAGCAGTACTTC.

This rearrangement joins TRBV5-1 to TRBJ2-7; D possibly corresponds to TRBD1 (6 bases). With 0 bases removed from V and 7 bases from J, the gap between germline ends came to 17 bases. The CDR3 runs to 15 residues. From germline, CDR1 is SGHRS and CDR2 YFSETQ. The CDR3 nucleotides are TGCGCCAGCAGCTTGGAAGCCAGGGGAAGGGAAGAGCAGTACTTC. Translating gives CASSLEARGREEQYF. The whole variable domain, filled in from reference TRBV5-1 and TRBJ2-7, reads KAGVTQTPRYLIKTRGQQVTLSCSPISGHRSVSWYQQTPGQGLQFLFEYFSETQRNKGNFPGRFSGRQFSNSRSEMNVSTLELGDSALYLCASSLEARGREEQYFGPGTRLTVT.

This clone was found a few times. The genes are TRBV14 and TRBJ2-1; TRBD2 might be the D (6 bases). V was shortened by 4 bases and J by 8 bases, with 15 bases between the two germline ends. Germline CDR1 and CDR2: SGHDN and FVKESK. This CDR3 has 14 residues. The CDR3 DNA reads as TGTGCCAGCAGCCGCGGCAAGCGGGTTCATGAGCAGTTCTTC. Protein sequence: CASSRGKRVHEQFF.

The chain links TRBV10-3 to TRBJ2-7; tentative D call: TRBD1 (6 bases). This CDR3 region has 11 residues. Germline CDR1 ENHRY, CDR2 SYGVKD. The V and J ends lost 6 bases and 6 bases respectively, with 9 bases between them. The chain's CDR3 is CAIRRQAEQYF. The CDR3 DNA is TGTGCCATCAGAAGACAGGCCGAGCAGTACTTC.

The chain has TRBV30 and TRBJ1-5, with TRBD1 matching over 7 bases. Germline loops: CDR1 GTSNPN, CDR2 SVGIG (reference sequence). The CDR3 covers 14 residues. The ends lost 5 bases at V and 1 base at J; junction bases unmatched: 5. CDR3: CAWSGGMSNQPQHF. In nucleotides, the CDR3 is TGTGCCTGGTCAGGGGGGATGAGCAATCAGCCCCAGCATTTT.

J is TRBJ1-5 and V is TRBV19; unclear D gene. This CDR3 contains 15 residues. Germline V lookup: CDR1 LNHDA, CDR2 SQIVND (reference sequence). V was cut by 6 bases and J by 6 bases, with 18 bases left in between. The DNA of the CDR3 is TGTGCCAGTAGCCCCCAACGGGGTTTGGGTCAGCCCCAGCATTTT. This encodes CASSPQRGLGQPQHF.

The V gene is TRBV11-2, the J gene TRBJ1-3; the D gene is possibly TRBD1 (6 bases). Germline loops: CDR1 SGHAT, CDR2 FQNNGV. Trimming cost V 3 bases and J 4 bases, with 10 bases left between them. The CDR3 extends over 14 amino acids. For the CDR3, the DNA is TGTGCCAGCAGCTTCGGCAGGGGAGGAAACACCATATATTTT. Protein product: CASSFGRGGNTIYF.

The chain is built from TRBV5-1 and TRBJ2-3; D ambiguous. V was clipped by 3 bases and J by 11 bases, with 13 bases between them. Germline V gene lookup returns CDR1 SGHRS and CDR2 YFSETQ. This CDR3 spans 12 amino acids. CDR3 in amino acids: CASSSTGRMQYF. For the CDR3, the DNA is TGCGCCAGCAGCTCGACTGGTCGGATGCAGTATTTT. The full variable domain, its missing parts supplied by reference TRBV5-1 and TRBJ2-3, is KAGVTQTPRYLIKTRGQQVTLSCSPISGHRSVSWYQQTPGQGLQFLFEYFSETQRNKGNFPGRFSGRQFSNSRSEMNVSTLELGDSALYLCASSSTGRMQYFGPGTRLTVL.

This clone was seen a single time. V is TRBV18 and J is TRBJ2-7; 10 nucleotides agree with TRBD1. The CDR3 totals 15 residues. The junction had 10 bases not matched to a gene; V was cut back by 6 bases and J by 5 bases. Germline V gene lookup returns CDR1 KGHSH and CDR2 LQKENI. The CDR3 nucleotides read TGTGCCAGCTCGTCGACCGGGACAGGGGCGAACGAGCAGTACTTC. This translates into CASSSTGTGANEQYF.

The J gene is TRBJ2-3, the V gene TRBV6-5, with TRBD1 matching over 8 bases. With V trimmed by 11 bases and J by 15 bases, 13 bases remained unmatched. This CDR3 is 11 amino acids long. Germline CDR1 and CDR2: MNHEY and SVGAGI. CDR3 sequence reads: CAAQGATRLYF. The CDR3, as DNA: TGTGCCGCCCAGGGGGCCACGCGTTTATATTTT.

The chain combines TRBV28 with TRBJ2-5; 9 positions match TRBD1. V shed 5 bases and J 2 bases; nucleotides not matched to a gene: 3. Germline-derived CDR1 and CDR2 are MDHEN and SYDVKM. CDR3 length: 14 residues. This chain's CDR3 is CASSDDRGQETQYF. The CDR3 coding sequence is TGTGCCAGCAGTGACGACAGGGGGCAAGAGACCCAGTACTTC.